Listed here are 29 T cell receptor beta chains from one sample, sequenced in a study of PD-1 blockade in classical Hodgkin lymphoma (dated by TCRdb to the early 2020s). The library was generated by the immunoSEQ multiplex PCR assay. Imported from immuneACCESS, the table was reduced by TCRdb to in-frame sequences with V and J called. These copies leave out some clones; in studies compared against another copy, an unresolved V gene accounts for under half, and the cause of the remainder is not known. The sample includes some 18,000 clones, with more than 75% observed a single time. The ten largest clonotypes hold roughly 19% of the sample. The intended sense of this specimen's time point label: cycle 2 day 1 (C2D1) of nivolumab. All trial patients had relapsed after autologous stem cell transplantation, with cohorts A, B and C differing in prior brentuximab vedotin exposure. The specimen was peripheral blood mononuclear cells (PBMCs), collected before the second cycle of nivolumab. These TCRs come from a human donor with classical Hodgkin lymphoma.

This clone was detected only a few times. This chain uses TRBV27 with TRBJ2-7, with D tentatively TRBD1 (5 bases). CDR3 size: 14 residues. Trimming removed 7 bases at V and 5 bases at J, with 18 bases between. CDR1 and CDR2 from the germline V gene are MNHEY and SMNVEV (reference sequence). This chain's CDR3 is CASNNGAGMNEQYF. The CDR3, as DNA: TGTGCCAGCAATAATGGGGCAGGGATGAACGAGCAGTACTTC.

The V and J genes are TRBV11-3 and TRBJ2-7, with 10 nucleotides matching TRBD1. Trimming at V came to 0 bases and at J to 3 bases, leaving 8 bases not matched to a gene. The germline gives CDR1 SGHNT, CDR2 YENEEA. The CDR3 extends over 17 amino acids. CDR3 protein: CASSLDPGQGTVYEQYF. The CDR3 DNA reads TGTGCCAGCAGCTTAGATCCGGGACAGGGGACTGTCTACGAGCAGTACTTC.

The V and J genes are TRBV4-3 and TRBJ1-2; D possibly corresponds to TRBD1 (5 bases). The CDR3 is made up of 13 amino acids. CDR1 and CDR2 (germline): LGHNA, YSLEER. The germline V and J ends were trimmed by 0 bases and 8 bases, with 10 bases remaining between them. The CDR3 DNA reads TGCGCCAGCAGCCAAGAGGGGGGGATCGGCTACACCTTC. It is translated as CASSQEGGIGYTF.

This clone was counted between two and nine times. V usage is TRBV30 and J usage is TRBJ2-7; 7 bases line up with TRBD2. Germline V gene sequence: CDR1 GTSNPN, CDR2 SVGIG (reference sequence). With V trimmed by 0 bases and J by 6 bases, 5 bases remained unmatched. This CDR3 comprises 13 residues. The CDR3 coding sequence is TGTGCCTGGAGTGTACCGCGGGAGAGCGAGCAGTACTTC. Protein sequence: CAWSVPRESEQYF. Looking up the rest from reference TRBV30 and TRBJ2-7 gives the full variable domain: SQTIHQWPATLVQPVGSPLSLECTVEGTSNPNLYWYRQAAGRGLQLLFYSVGIGQISSEVPQNLSASRPQDRQFILSSKKLLLSDSGFYLCAWSVPRESEQYFGPGTRLTVT.

The chain recombines TRBV9 with TRBJ2-3, with TRBD2 as a possible D gene (6 bases). Trimming stripped 2 bases from V and 5 bases from J, with 12 bases between. CDR1 SGDLS and CDR2 YYNGEE come from the germline V gene. CDR3 length: 14 residues. The CDR3, as DNA: TGTGCCAGCAGCGTCCTCGAGGGAGGAGATACGCAGTATTTT. The encoded protein is CASSVLEGGDTQYF.

The chain is built from TRBV18 and TRBJ2-2, with D uncertain. Germline-derived CDR1 and CDR2 are KGHSH and LQKENI. The V end was cut by 2 bases, the J end by 6 bases, with 4 bases between. This CDR3 region has 12 residues. The CDR3 DNA sequence: TGTGCCAGCTCACCAGGAGCCGGGGAGCTGTTTTTT. Protein: CASSPGAGELFF.

V usage is TRBV6-5 and J usage is TRBJ2-5; TRBD1 aligns across 7 bases. With 6 bases clipped from V and 2 bases from J, the junction kept 9 bases outside the gene matches. Germline loops: CDR1 MNHEY, CDR2 SVGAGI. This CDR3 is 15 amino acids long. CDR3 residues: CASRRGTAHQETQYF. Written as DNA, the CDR3 is TGTGCCAGCAGAAGGGGGACAGCGCATCAAGAGACCCAGTACTTC.

The chain couples TRBV28 to TRBJ1-5; the match to TRBD1 covers 7 bases. Per germline, CDR1 MDHEN and CDR2 SYDVKM. This CDR3 is built from 15 residues. With 5 bases clipped from V and 8 bases from J, the junction kept 12 bases outside the gene matches. CDR3 sequence: CASSNYLTGREPQHF. The CDR3 DNA reads TGTGCCAGCAGTAATTATTTGACAGGGAGGGAGCCCCAGCATTTT.

This CDR3 reads CASSLIQGSGGTEAFF. The DNA for the CDR3 is TGTGCCAGCAGCTTGATTCAGGGATCAGGCGGCACTGAAGCTTTCTTT. The chain joins TRBV7-8 to TRBJ1-1; TRBD1 is a possible D gene (5 bases). This CDR3 contains 16 residues. The germline V and J ends were trimmed by 3 bases and 4 bases, with 18 bases remaining between them. Germline loops: CDR1 SGHVS, CDR2 FQNEAQ.

The chain has TRBV6-1 and TRBJ2-7; 11 nucleotides line up with TRBD2. This CDR3 comprises 15 residues. CDR1 and CDR2 from the germline V gene are MNHNS and SASEGT. The trim removed 1 base at V and 4 bases at J, leaving 3 bases unmatched. Written as DNA, the CDR3 is TGTGCCAGCAGTGAAGGACTAGCGGGACTATACGAGCAGTACTTC. It specifies CASSEGLAGLYEQYF.

V usage is TRBV18 and J usage is TRBJ2-1, with 9 bases lining up with TRBD2. Germline V gives CDR1 KGHSH, CDR2 LQKENI. The CDR3 totals 18 residues. J gave up 4 bases and V 4 bases, and 14 bases lay outside the gene matches. The CDR3 loop is CASSLHPQTSGLYNEQFF. The CDR3 DNA follows: TGTGCCAGCTCACTACACCCTCAAACTAGCGGGTTATACAATGAGCAGTTCTTC.

The chain recombines TRBV27 with TRBJ1-6, with D possibly matching TRBD1 (6 bases). Between the trimmed V and J ends, which lost 5 bases and 7 bases, there was a span of 18 bases. CDR3 length equals 16 residues. Germline loops: CDR1 MNHEY, CDR2 SMNVEV (reference sequence). CDR3 nucleotide sequence: TGTGCCAGCAGTCTACAGGGAAACCTCGGCAATTCACCCCTCCACTTT. Its protein is CASSLQGNLGNSPLHF.

This clone appeared a few times. Other DNA sequences of this sample code for an identical CDR3. The rearrangement uses TRBV5-1 and TRBJ1-3, with 7 positions matching TRBD1. The CDR3 is 15 residues long. The germline V gene encodes CDR1 SGHRS and CDR2 YFSETQ. The trim removed 2 bases at V and 0 bases at J, leaving 2 bases unmatched. The CDR3 is CASSFTGDSGNTIYF. For the CDR3, the DNA is TGCGCCAGCAGCTTCACAGGGGACTCTGGAAACACCATATATTTT.

This sequence joins TRBV15 and TRBJ2-3; tentative D call: TRBD1 (5 bases). Between the trimmed V and J ends, which lost 3 bases and 2 bases, there was a span of 12 bases. Germline CDR1 reads LNHNV; CDR2 reads YYDKDF (reference sequence). The CDR3 consists of 15 residues. The CDR3 bases are TGTGCCACCAGCAGTGGTCAGGGAAACACAGATACGCAGTATTTT. This codes for CATSSGQGNTDTQYF.

The rearrangement uses TRBV5-6 and TRBJ2-3; possible D gene TRBD2, 6 bases. The CDR3 contains 15 residues. V shed 5 bases and J shed 6 bases, with 19 bases lying between them. In germline, CDR1 is SGHDT, CDR2 YYEEEE. This CDR3 is CASRGTFHPVDTQYF. The CDR3 region has the DNA TGTGCCAGCAGGGGGACTTTCCACCCGGTTGATACGCAGTATTTT.

This chain uses TRBV11-2 with TRBJ2-5; 9 bases fit TRBD2. V gave up 3 bases and J gave up 3 bases; unmatched junction bases: 5. The germline CDR1 and CDR2 sequences are SGHAT and FQNNGV. The CDR3 runs to 15 residues. As DNA, the CDR3 is TGTGCCAGCAGCTTTCGGATAGCGGGGGAAGAGACCCAGTACTTC. It codes for CASSFRIAGEETQYF.

The genes are TRBV9 and TRBJ2-2, with a possible D match to TRBD1 (6 bases). This CDR3 contains 17 residues. Germline CDR1 reads SGDLS; CDR2 reads YYNGEE. Trimming took 4 bases from V and 4 from J, leaving 20 bases between them. In DNA, the CDR3 is TGTGCCAGCAGCTATATCCGACAGGCATCGGCCACCGGGGAGCTGTTTTTT. It yields the protein CASSYIRQASATGELFF.

The V call is TRBV4-1, the J call TRBJ1-1; TRBD1 matches at 9 bases. The CDR3 spans 19 residues. The germline V gene has CDR1 MGHRA and CDR2 YSYEKL. Losses at the gene ends were 3 bases for V and 4 bases for J; bases not matched to a gene: 18. CDR3 loop: CASSQEPTGGIADRTEAFF. The CDR3 nucleotides read TGCGCCAGCAGCCAGGAACCGACAGGGGGAATCGCCGACCGCACTGAAGCTTTCTTT.

This clone turned up a few times. The chain joins TRBV19 to TRBJ1-1; D might be TRBD1 (5 bases). Germline assignment: CDR1 LNHDA and CDR2 SQIVND (reference sequence). Trimming removed 1 base at V and 5 bases at J, with 17 bases between. The CDR3 sequence is 16 residues long. In nucleotides, the CDR3 is TGTGCCAGTAGTATAGGGAACCAGGGAAGTCGGACTGAAGCTTTCTTT. Its translation: CASSIGNQGSRTEAFF. Variable domain in full (rest from reference TRBV19 and TRBJ1-1): DGGITQSPKYLFRKEGQNVTLSCEQNLNHDAMYWYRQDPGQGLRLIYYSQIVNDFQKGDIAEGYSVSREKKESFPLTVTSAQKNPTAFYLCASSIGNQGSRTEAFFGQGTRLTVV.

This clone has more than one count but fewer than ten. The chain links TRBV18 to TRBJ1-1; TRBD1 agrees at 8 bases. The CDR3 consists of 17 residues. Unmatched junction bases numbered 11, after V lost 1 base and J lost 4 bases. The germline V gene encodes CDR1 KGHSH and CDR2 LQKENI. Written as DNA, the CDR3 is TGTGCCAGCTCACCACTTGGACAGGGAGTTTTGCCCACTGAAGCTTTCTTT. It yields the protein CASSPLGQGVLPTEAFF.

The chain combines TRBV27 with TRBJ1-3; D is unresolved. Deletions cut 8 bases from V and 0 bases from J, with 14 bases between. Germline CDR1 is MNHEY and CDR2 is SMNVEV (reference sequence). This CDR3 region has 15 residues. CDR3 sequence reads: CASATGLFSGNTIYF. Written as DNA, the CDR3 is TGTGCCAGCGCCACCGGACTGTTCTCTGGAAACACCATATATTTT.

V is TRBV10-3 and J is TRBJ1-5; 7 nucleotides line up with TRBD1. The CDR3 totals 17 residues. CDR1 and CDR2 (germline): ENHRY, SYGVKD. V was clipped by 0 bases and J by 5 bases; unmatched bases: 10. The CDR3 nucleotides read TGTGCCATCAGTGAGTCCCGGCAGGGCCAGGGGGATCAGCCCCAGCATTTT. Its protein is CAISESRQGQGDQPQHF.

This clone was seen a single time. The rearrangement uses TRBV6-5 and TRBJ2-5; 8 bases agree with TRBD1. The J call may be in error: the DNA end matches TRBJ2-7 better. Germline assignment: CDR1 MNHEY and CDR2 SVGAGI. The CDR3 extends over 16 amino acids. The CDR3 DNA reads as TGTGCCAGCAGTTTATCGATAGGCAGGGGGCAATACGAGCAGTACTTC. Protein sequence: CASSLSIGRGQYEQYF.

This rearrangement joins TRBV14 to TRBJ1-1; D is undetermined. The germline V and J ends were trimmed by 1 base and 0 bases, with 9 bases remaining between them. This CDR3 contains 15 residues. Germline CDR1 SGHDN, CDR2 FVKESK. The CDR3 DNA reads TGTGCCAGCAGCCAAGCTGGCAGAATGAACACTGAAGCTTTCTTT. Protein product: CASSQAGRMNTEAFF. The whole variable domain, filled in from reference TRBV14 and TRBJ1-1, reads EAGVTQFPSHSVIEKGQTVTLRCDPISGHDNLYWYRRVMGKEIKFLLHFVKESKQDESGMPNNRFLAERTGGTYSTLKVQPAELEDSGVYFCASSQAGRMNTEAFFGQGTRLTVV.

The V call is TRBV10-3, the J call TRBJ2-5; D is unclear. Germline V gives CDR1 ENHRY, CDR2 SYGVKD. V was pared by 4 bases and J by 2 bases, with 8 bases between. The CDR3 extends over 13 amino acids. CDR3 DNA sequence: TGTGCCATCAGTGCGCGGAGTCAAGAGACCCAGTACTTC. Translation: CAISARSQETQYF.

V is TRBV6-5 and J is TRBJ1-6, with 7 nucleotides matching TRBD1. The germline V gene has CDR1 MNHEY and CDR2 SVGAGI. CDR3 length: 14 amino acids. The V gene end was trimmed by 6 bases and the J gene end by 5 bases; junction bases not matched to a gene: 4. The CDR3 here is CASRTGTDNSPLHF. Written as DNA, the CDR3 is TGTGCCAGCAGGACAGGGACTGATAATTCACCCCTCCACTTT.

V is TRBV19 and J is TRBJ1-3; D is uncertain. CDR1 is LNHDA and CDR2 is SQIVND in the germline V gene (reference sequence). The CDR3 is 16 residues long. Trimming took off 7 bases at V and 3 bases at J, with 19 bases between the two ends. In DNA form, the CDR3 reads TGTGCCAGTATTTGGCCAGACCCTCGCATTGGAAACACCATATATTTT. It translates to CASIWPDPRIGNTIYF.

There are a few counts of this clone. The rearrangement joins TRBV19 to TRBJ2-2; D may be TRBD1 (6 bases). CDR3 length equals 16 residues. Germline CDR1 reads LNHDA; CDR2 reads SQIVND (reference sequence). Trimming removed 10 bases at V and 1 base at J, with 19 bases between. The CDR3 sequence: CATLEKQGVNTGELFF. CDR3 DNA sequence: TGTGCCACCCTAGAGAAACAGGGCGTGAACACCGGGGAGCTGTTTTTT. The whole variable domain, filled in from reference TRBV19 and TRBJ2-2, reads DGGITQSPKYLFRKEGQNVTLSCEQNLNHDAMYWYRQDPGQGLRLIYYSQIVNDFQKGDIAEGYSVSREKKESFPLTVTSAQKNPTAFYLCATLEKQGVNTGELFFGEGSRLTVL.

The chain joins TRBV28 to TRBJ2-7, with 7 bases fitting TRBD1. This CDR3 region has 15 residues. Trimming took 3 bases from V and 2 from J; bases not matched to a gene: 7. Germline-derived CDR1 and CDR2 are MDHEN and SYDVKM. CDR3 sequence: CASSFSDGQAYEQYF. The CDR3 nucleotides read TGTGCCAGCAGTTTCTCGGATGGACAGGCCTACGAGCAGTACTTC.